The 8 T cell receptor beta chains presented below share a single source sample, sequenced in a study of regulatory T cells in long-lasting Graves disease. To make TCR beta libraries, researchers used iRepertoire HTBI primers and Arm-PCR of CDR3 regions. TCRdb re-analysed the multiplex PCR reads in MiXCR, keeping a single row per CDR3 protein. Of about 210,000 distinct CDR3 sequences in the sample, around a fifth were seen once. Time point described: newly diagnosed GD, antithyroid drugs for less than 3 months. PBMCs were the source of the RNA used for TCR sequencing. These data were also reused for a study on T cells in Graves' hyperthyroidism and ophthalmopathy.

The material sequenced was peripheral blood mononuclear cells (PBMCs), taken at new diagnosis, from a patient treated with antithyroid drugs. These receptors all stem from a woman aged 25 to 39 with Graves disease.

In the case of this clonotype: The junction departs from the called germline gene at one end, perhaps through a read error. The chain is built from TRBV5-6 and TRBJ2-7, with D perhaps matching TRBD1 (6 bases). This CDR3 comprises 16 residues. The germline gives CDR1 SGHDT, CDR2 YYEEEE. DNA for the CDR3: TGTGCCGGCAGCCTCATATTGGACAGAAGCTCCTACGAGCAGTACTTC. Translation: CAGSLILDRSSYEQYF.

This clonotype was picked up many times. V usage is TRBV6-1 and J usage is TRBJ1-5; D perhaps matches TRBD1 (6 bases). This CDR3 comprises 15 residues. Trimming cost V 6 bases and J 0 bases, with 12 bases left between them. Germline V CDR1 and CDR2: MNHNS, SASEGT. CDR3 DNA sequence: TGTGCCAGCAGAAAACAGGGCGGTAGCAATCAGCCCCAGCATTTT. Encoded protein: CASRKQGGSNQPQHF.

This clonotype occurred many times. The chain joins TRBV20-1 to TRBJ1-1, with 7 bases lining up with TRBD1. This CDR3 has 13 amino acids. Trimming removed 5 bases from V and 1 base from J; junction bases left unmatched: 4. The germline V gene encodes CDR1 DFQATT and CDR2 SNEGSKA (reference sequence). The CDR3 sequence is CSAFQGENTEAFF. The CDR3 bases are TGCAGTGCTTTCCAGGGGGAGAACACTGAAGCTTTCTTT.

This clonotype was counted many times. The V and J genes are TRBV19 and TRBJ1-1; 7 bases line up with TRBD1. The CDR3 is 15 amino acids. V lost 7 bases to trimming and J lost 1 base; unmatched junction nucleotides: 9. CDR1 is LNHDA, CDR2 SQIVND, per germline (reference sequence). CDR3 sequence reads: CASKADRFRNTEAFF. In DNA, the CDR3 is TGTGCCAGTAAGGCGGACAGGTTTCGGAACACTGAAGCTTTCTTT.

This clonotype was picked up many times. V usage is TRBV11-2 and J usage is TRBJ1-2; no clear D. CDR1 and CDR2 from the germline V gene are SGHAT and FQNNGV. V lost 1 base, J lost 9 bases, and 18 bases lay in between. The CDR3 has 15 amino acids. Here the CDR3 DNA reads TGTGCCAGCAGCTTAGTCCCCGCCCCCGGGAATAGCTACACCTTC. The encoded protein is CASSLVPAPGNSYTF.

This clonotype was detected ten times or more. This chain links TRBV30 with TRBJ2-7, with D maybe TRBD2 (6 bases). Germline V gene lookup returns CDR1 GTSNPN and CDR2 SVGIG (reference sequence). V was clipped by 1 base and J by 0 bases, with 10 bases between them. This CDR3 spans 14 amino acids. DNA for the CDR3: TGTGCCTGGAGTGGTATAGCGGACTCCTACGAGCAGTACTTC. Translating gives CAWSGIADSYEQYF.

This clonotype was seen ten or more times. The chain uses TRBV7-2 and TRBJ1-2; TRBD1 agrees at 7 bases. The J segment lost 8 bases and the V segment lost 8 bases, leaving 11 bases of the junction unmatched. The CDR3 contains 13 residues. Germline V lookup: CDR1 SGHTA, CDR2 FQGNSA. CDR3 coding DNA: TGTGCCAGCGGCCAACAGGGGTGGAGAGGCTACACCTTC. Translating it yields CASGQQGWRGYTF. The full variable domain, with the rest looked up from reference TRBV7-2 and TRBJ1-2, is GAGVSQSPSNKVTEKGKDVELRCDPISGHTALYWYRQSLGQGLEFLIYFQGNSAPDKSGLPSDRFSAERTGGSVSTLTIQRTQQEDSAVYLCASGQQGWRGYTFGSGTRLTVV.

The chain employs TRBV9 and TRBJ2-3, with D maybe TRBD1 (6 bases). The V end lost 0 bases, the J end lost 6 bases, and 11 bases lay between the germline ends. The CDR3 sequence is 14 residues long. Germline V gives CDR1 SGDLS, CDR2 YYNGEE. Here the CDR3 DNA reads TGTGCCAGCAGCGTAGGGGACACTCGGGATACGCAGTATTTT. Translating gives CASSVGDTRDTQYF.